The TCR beta chain under discussion was sequenced for a study of blood T cell repertoires in COVID-19. Study background: The United States, Italy and Spain provided the acute and convalescent COVID-19 samples. Nucleic acid was either cDNA or gDNA, and it came from T cells, B-cell-depleted T cells, or PBMCs.

Profiled with immunoSEQ multiplex PCR; TCRdb holds only in-frame clones, not every one. Counted here are around 150,000 clones, about four fifths occurring once; the ten biggest clones make up roughly 9.6%. This CDR3 spans 14 amino acids. V dropped 5 bases and J dropped 6; count of bases not matched to a gene: 3. Germline lookup yields CDR1 SGHVS and CDR2 FQNEAQ. Sequenced sample: peripheral blood. The clonotype comes from a man between 60 and 75 years old with active or convalescent COVID-19. V is TRBV7-8 and J is TRBJ2-2; 10 bases map to TRBD1. CDR3: CASSRGQGAGELFF. DNA for the CDR3: TGTGCCAGCAGCCGAGGACAGGGGGCCGGGGAGCTGTTTTTT.